The 23 T cell receptor beta chains below come from one sample, sequenced in a study of control samples from healthy donors and cancer patients. The table came from immunoSEQ multiplex PCR; TCRdb's copy has only in-frame clones and leaves some out. Altogether approximately 170,000 clones are present, 92% being singletons, with the ten largest covering roughly 0.7%. Input material: blood. Every receptor here comes from a woman aged 30 to 39 in good health.

V gene TRBV11-2 combines with J gene TRBJ2-1, with D possibly being TRBD1 (5 bases). Trimming left V 5 bases short and J 5 bases short, with 7 bases between. The CDR3 runs to 12 residues. In germline, CDR1 is SGHAT, CDR2 FQNNGV. CDR3 DNA sequence: TGTGCCAGCAGCAGGACAAACAATGAGCAGTTCTTC. Protein product: CASSRTNNEQFF.

The chain recombines TRBV11-2 with TRBJ2-1; D not resolved. V dropped 5 bases and J dropped 7 bases, with 15 bases sitting between them. CDR1 is SGHAT and CDR2 is FQNNGV in the germline V gene. This CDR3 contains 14 residues. CDR3 bases: TGTGCCAGCAGCCCGCATCCCACTTGGAATGAGCAGTTCTTC. Translated, it gives CASSPHPTWNEQFF. Looking up the rest from reference TRBV11-2 and TRBJ2-1 gives the full variable domain: EAGVAQSPRYKIIEKRQSVAFWCNPISGHATLYWYQQILGQGPKLLIQFQNNGVVDDSQLPKDRFSAERLKGVDSTLKIQPAKLEDSAVYLCASSPHPTWNEQFFGPGTRLTVL.

This chain uses TRBV12-5 with TRBJ2-7; unclear D gene. This CDR3 spans 11 amino acids. Germline V gene lookup returns CDR1 LGHNT and CDR2 FRNRAP. The V end was cut by 7 bases, the J end by 3 bases, with 7 bases between. The CDR3 here is CASAPDYEQYF. CDR3 nucleotide sequence: TGTGCTAGTGCCCCCGACTACGAGCAGTACTTC.

The chain links TRBV6-5 to TRBJ2-5, with 10 bases matching TRBD2. Germline CDR1 reads MNHEY; CDR2 reads SVGAGI. CDR3 length: 16 amino acids. V dropped 0 bases and J dropped 5; count of bases not matched to a gene: 6. CDR3 coding DNA: TGTGCCAGCAGTTACTCAGCGGGAGGGCCGTGGGAGACCCAGTACTTC. Translated: CASSYSAGGPWETQYF.

The J gene is TRBJ2-7, the V gene TRBV6-5, with 8 bases matching TRBD2. This CDR3 has 14 residues. V lost 6 bases and J lost 3; bases outside the gene matches: 7. CDR1 is MNHEY, CDR2 SVGAGI, per germline. Here the CDR3 reads CASRILAENYEQYF. In nucleotides, the CDR3 is TGTGCCAGCAGGATACTAGCGGAGAACTACGAGCAGTACTTC.

V is TRBV29-1 and J is TRBJ2-7; the D gene is possibly TRBD1 (6 bases). The CDR3 has 14 residues. Per germline, CDR1 SQVTM and CDR2 ANQGSEA. Trimming removed 0 bases at V and 1 base at J, with 10 bases between. CDR3 bases: TGCAGCGTTGAAGATCGAGGACAGTCCTACGAGCAGTACTTC. This codes for CSVEDRGQSYEQYF.

The rearrangement uses TRBV27 and TRBJ2-3, with D perhaps TRBD2 (6 bases). Looked up from germline, CDR1 is MNHEY and CDR2 is SMNVEV (reference sequence). CDR3 length: 14 residues. The V gene lost 5 bases and the J gene lost 3 bases, with 12 bases spanning the gap. CDR3 in amino acids: CASSPGRGTDTQYF. The DNA for the CDR3 is TGTGCCAGCAGTCCTGGTCGGGGGACAGATACGCAGTATTTT.

The CDR3 DNA reads TGTGCCAGCAGCGTGGGGCTAGCGGGAGGTCTCTACGAGCAGTACTTC. This encodes CASSVGLAGGLYEQYF. The gene calls are TRBV5-4 and TRBJ2-7; 11 bases are a match to TRBD2. Trimming at V came to 4 bases and at J to 3 bases, leaving 9 bases not matched to a gene. The germline V gene has CDR1 SGHNT and CDR2 YYREEE (reference sequence). The CDR3 consists of 16 residues.

The rearrangement links TRBV6-5 to TRBJ2-1; 9 bases are shared with TRBD1. The ends lost 8 bases at V and 6 bases at J; junction bases unmatched: 11. The CDR3 has 15 amino acids. Germline V lookup: CDR1 MNHEY, CDR2 SVGAGI. The CDR3 region is CASASGGQGSNEQFF. The CDR3, as DNA: TGTGCCAGCGCCTCCGGTGGACAGGGGAGCAATGAGCAGTTCTTC.

J is TRBJ2-5 and V is TRBV18, with TRBD2 as a possible D gene (6 bases). The V end was cut by 6 bases, the J end by 5 bases, with 13 bases between. The CDR3 runs to 13 residues. Germline V gives CDR1 KGHSH, CDR2 LQKENI. CDR3 loop: CASSAGGAETQYF. CDR3 DNA: TGTGCCAGCTCGGCCGGGGGAGCGGAGACCCAGTACTTC.

V gene TRBV6-5 combines with J gene TRBJ2-3, with D maybe TRBD2 (5 bases). V lost 2 bases and J 0 bases, leaving 9 bases between the germline ends. Germline-derived CDR1 and CDR2 are MNHEY and SVGAGI. There are 15 residues in the CDR3. As DNA, the CDR3 is TGTGCCAGCAGTTACGCGACGGGAAGCACAGATACGCAGTATTTT. Its translation: CASSYATGSTDTQYF.

This clone showed up just once. This CDR3 is CASSLVGTTRGEQYF. CDR3 in DNA: TGTGCCAGCAGCTTAGTAGGGACTACTCGGGGCGAGCAGTACTTC. The rearrangement uses TRBV7-2 and TRBJ2-7, with TRBD2 matching 7 bases. V was pared by 1 base and J by 6 bases, with 9 bases of the junction left unmatched. The CDR3 loop spans 15 amino acids. The germline CDR1 and CDR2 sequences are SGHTA and FQGNSA.

In this sample, this clone turned up once. V is TRBV11-2 and J is TRBJ2-7; 7 positions agree with TRBD2. The CDR3 covers 16 residues. Germline V lookup: CDR1 SGHAT, CDR2 FQNNGV. After removal of 1 base from V and 3 bases from J, the junction contained 9 bases not matched to a gene. The CDR3 coding sequence is TGTGCCAGCAGCTTAGGGAAAAGCGGGATAGACTACGAGCAGTACTTC. Amino acid sequence: CASSLGKSGIDYEQYF.

The genes are TRBV5-1 and TRBJ1-3; D gene unclear. The CDR3 has 15 residues. Per germline, CDR1 SGHRS and CDR2 YFSETQ. The V and J ends lost 2 bases and 0 bases respectively, with 9 bases between them. For the CDR3, the DNA is TGCGCCAGCAGCTTAGCGGGCAACTCTGGAAACACCATATATTTT. This encodes CASSLAGNSGNTIYF.

This sequence joins TRBV11-2 and TRBJ2-7; 8 bases match TRBD2. With 5 bases clipped from V and 6 bases from J, the junction kept 9 bases outside the gene matches. The CDR3 runs to 14 residues. Germline CDR1 SGHAT, CDR2 FQNNGV. In DNA form, the CDR3 reads TGTGCCAGCAGCCGAGCGGGAGTGGTGGGCGAGCAGTACTTC. This translates into CASSRAGVVGEQYF.

The chain carries TRBV28 and TRBJ2-7; D not certain. CDR3 length equals 15 residues. CDR1 MDHEN and CDR2 SYDVKM come from the germline V gene. V gave up 3 bases and J gave up 3 bases, with 15 bases separating them. The CDR3, as DNA: TGTGCCAGCAGTTTGAGGCGTCTAAGTCACTACGAGCAGTACTTC. This translates into CASSLRRLSHYEQYF.

The gene calls are TRBV13 and TRBJ2-1; 8 bases are a match to TRBD2. CDR1 PRHDT and CDR2 FYEKMQ come from the germline V gene (reference sequence). Trimming cost V 5 bases and J 9 bases; bases outside gene matches: 3. The length of the CDR3 is 12 residues. The DNA for the CDR3 is TGTGCCAGCAGCACGCGGGGGGTTGAGCAGTTCTTC. It codes for CASSTRGVEQFF.

The V and J genes are TRBV6-5 and TRBJ2-1; D is uncertain. Germline lookup yields CDR1 MNHEY and CDR2 SVGAGI. The CDR3 is 11 residues long. The V and J ends lost 2 bases and 7 bases respectively, with 3 bases between them. CDR3 amino acids: CASSYTNEQFF. Written as DNA, the CDR3 is TGTGCCAGCAGTTACACAAATGAGCAGTTCTTC.

This rearrangement joins TRBV19 to TRBJ2-5; D is ambiguous. The CDR3 consists of 12 residues. Trimming removed 9 bases at V and 5 bases at J, with 13 bases between. Germline CDR1 reads LNHDA; CDR2 reads SQIVND (reference sequence). CDR3 in DNA: TGTGCCAGCGATTCCGGTGGGGAGACCCAGTACTTC. Its translation is CASDSGGETQYF.

The chain has TRBV19 and TRBJ2-7; TRBD2 agrees at 10 bases. V lost 6 bases and J lost 2; bases outside the gene matches: 7. Germline lookup yields CDR1 LNHDA and CDR2 SQIVND (reference sequence). This CDR3 comprises 15 residues. CDR3 in DNA: TGTGCCAGTAGGGAAAGCCTAGCGGGAGCCTACGAGCAGTACTTC. Protein: CASRESLAGAYEQYF. Together with reference TRBV19 and TRBJ2-7, the CDR3 gives the full variable domain: DGGITQSPKYLFRKEGQNVTLSCEQNLNHDAMYWYRQDPGQGLRLIYYSQIVNDFQKGDIAEGYSVSREKKESFPLTVTSAQKNPTAFYLCASRESLAGAYEQYFGPGTRLTVT.

Notes on this clone: Sequence at one end of the junction differs from germline and may be a read error. The rearrangement joins TRBV11-2 to TRBJ2-7; a possible D gene is TRBD2 (6 bases). The germline V gene has CDR1 SGHAT and CDR2 FQNNGV. The CDR3 has 14 residues. The CDR3 region is CVSSSRDFSHEQYF. CDR3 nucleotide sequence: TGTGTCAGCAGCTCCCGGGACTTCTCCCACGAGCAGTACTTC.

The chain has TRBV24-1 and TRBJ1-2; maybe TRBD1 (5 bases). CDR1 is KGHDR, CDR2 SFDVKD, per germline. This CDR3 spans 13 amino acids. Trimming pared 1 base from V and 8 bases from J, leaving 10 bases between. The CDR3 nucleotides read TGTGCCACCAGTGATTTAAGGGGAGACGGCTACACCTTC. Its protein product is CATSDLRGDGYTF.

This chain uses TRBV3-1 (or the pseudogene TRBV3-2) with TRBJ1-5; the D gene is possibly TRBD1 (5 bases). Per germline, CDR1 LGHDT and CDR2 YNNKEL (reference sequence). This CDR3 contains 16 residues. V gave up 4 bases and J gave up 4 bases, with 17 bases separating them. The CDR3 nucleotides read TGTGCCAGCAGCCCGACCGGGGAGGGGAATAATCAGCCCCAGCATTTT. This gives the protein CASSPTGEGNNQPQHF.